This T cell receptor beta chain was sequenced during a study of T cell changes during pregnancy in multiple sclerosis. This table comes from immunoSEQ multiplex PCR, and its TCRdb copy is limited to in-frame clones, with some not included. The sample carries around 62,000 clones, roughly nine tenths recorded once. V gave up 6 bases and J gave up 7 bases; unmatched junction bases: 11. Germline CDR1 is MNHEY and CDR2 is SMNVEV (reference sequence). There are 14 residues in the CDR3. The sample consisted of peripheral blood, taken in the first trimester of pregnancy. V and J are TRBV27 and TRBJ2-7, with 8 bases that match TRBD2. The sequence derives from a female donor with multiple sclerosis, enrolled in a pregnancy study. The CDR3 DNA is TGTGCCAGCAGATCGACTAGCGAGGGGAGGGAGCAGTACTTC. It is translated as CASRSTSEGREQYF.